This T cell receptor beta chain came from a study of blood T cell repertoires in COVID-19 (dated by TCRdb to 2018 to 2020). Describing the broader study: Samples covering the acute and convalescent phases of COVID-19 were provided by collaborators in the United States, Italy and Spain. The prospective study material was composed of cDNA or gDNA derived from T cells, B-cell-depleted T cells, or PBMCs. The samples were drawn from two sources: the first 160 participants of the ongoing ImmuneRACE study, and fewer than 1,500 subjects contributed by 6 global collaborators. Where available, HLA class I and class II types were obtained from metadata supplied by the sample provider rather than from assay-based typing. Deeply sampled blood TCRbeta repertoires from subjects exposed to, actively infected with, or recovered from COVID-19 were included in the dataset. Sample metadata almost always included a de-identified subject ID, COVID-19 status, age in years and sex. The repertoires were released in a freely available public database meant as a resource for research on the immune response to SARS-CoV-2.

CDR1 and CDR2 are read off the germline V gene (reference sequence) as SEHNR and FQNEAQ. V has 4 bases trimmed and J has 6 bases trimmed; junction bases matching no gene number 10. The CDR3 has 15 amino acids, counting the end cysteine and phenylalanine. Here the CDR3 DNA is all that survives: 45 bases in frame from base 1. TCRbeta CDR3 regions were amplified from genomic DNA using the immunoSEQ Assay, a bias-controlled multiplex PCR. On the authors' methods: The number of nucleated cells in each sample was estimated from the amplification of reference gene primers within the assay. To quantify the absolute abundance of each unique TCRbeta CDR3 rearrangement, sequence reads were collapsed and filtered. For each sample, productive Simpson clonality was calculated as the square root of Simpson's diversity index across productive rearrangements. Entries here come from immuneACCESS through TCRdb and include only in-frame sequences with V and J called. Some clones fail to appear in such tables; in the studies checked, an unresolved V gene covers under half of the shortfall, and the cause of the remainder is unknown. V, J and clone size reflect that table, while D and trimming were determined from the DNA. Within this sample are 130,000 to 150,000 clones, with over 80% of them counted one time only. Around 40% of the sample is held by the ten biggest clonotypes.

On the study overall, not on this receptor specifically: The quantity of clinical and demographic metadata differed by source and by participant and was supplied without curation.

Another Seattle source contributed samples from volunteer blood donors who had recovered from COVID-19. Collaborating institutions collected whole blood in K2EDTA tubes following their own protocols. For TCRbeta analysis, collaborators shipped samples in one of three forms: frozen whole blood, isolated PBMCs, or DNA extracted from either of those sample types. In this sample, this clone turned up once. Its antigen remains unidentified. Within one base of it there is no much larger clone, and no base qualities were kept. The sample consisted of peripheral blood. This receptor chain uses TRBV7-9 and TRBJ2-7, and 9 junction bases match TRBD1. This receptor was identified in a man between 50 and 59 years old who had recovered from COVID-19. The CDR3 amino acid sequence is: CASSSRGQGFGEQYF. The DNA reads as follows: TGTGCCAGCAGCTCCCGAGGACAGGGGTTCGGCGAGCAGTACTTC.